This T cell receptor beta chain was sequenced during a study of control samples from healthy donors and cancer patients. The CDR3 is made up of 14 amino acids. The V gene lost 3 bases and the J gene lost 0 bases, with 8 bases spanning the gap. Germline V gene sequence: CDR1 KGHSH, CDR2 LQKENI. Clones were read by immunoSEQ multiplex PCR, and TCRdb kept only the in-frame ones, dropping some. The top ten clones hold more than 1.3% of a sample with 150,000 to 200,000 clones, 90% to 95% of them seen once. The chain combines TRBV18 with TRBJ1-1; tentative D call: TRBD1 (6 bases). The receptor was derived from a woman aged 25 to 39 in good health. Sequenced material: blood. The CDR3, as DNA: TGTGCCAGCTCACCCCGGGACATGAACACTGAAGCTTTCTTT. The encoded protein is CASSPRDMNTEAFF.